This T cell receptor (beta chain) is drawn from a study of cytotoxic CD8 clonotypes in ibrutinib-treated CLL (dated by TCRdb to the early 2020s). For the study in its entirety: In this cohort, approximately 15 patients were treatment-naive and approximately 10 were relapsed/refractory, while some 18 had unmutated IGHV. Responses were partial in about 25 patients and complete in 2; after median about 70 months follow-up, around 15 stayed in remission and around 12 progressed. Samples at response were collected after a median of about 12 months of treatment, with a range of about 6 to 40 months. An average of around 250,000 productive templates and 80,000 to 95,000 productive rearrangements was obtained per sample. Of the 90 or so participants in the trial, roughly 26 had longitudinal samples available. Cryopreserved peripheral blood mononuclear cells were obtained prior to treatment, at the time of response, and at either disease progression or sustained remission.

The paper as a whole reports these results and caveats: Sustained-remission and progressing patients did not have matched sampling times, and lymph node repertoires were not examined. Clonality increased at ibrutinib response, stayed stable in sustained remission, and fell back toward baseline at progression. Public clonotypes were rare and either shrank or stayed stable during treatment, and the rise in clonality at ibrutinib response reflected expansion of private clonotypes. Baseline clonality exceeded that of age-matched healthy donors and correlated strongly with circulating CD8+ T-cell counts.

The V end gives up 8 bases and the J end 5 bases, leaving 1 base in the junction not matched to a gene. From the germline V gene, CDR1 is SGHTA and CDR2 is FQGTGA. The CDR3 goes from the cysteine to the phenylalanine over 13 residues. Only CDR3 DNA remains: 39 bases, in frame from the first base. A MiSeq instrument was used for deep resolution sequencing, which targeted depths ranging from 1 in 1 million up to 1 in 200,000 T cells, with coverage averaging 10x for each clonotype. The immunoSEQ hsTCRB Kit was used to generate the TCR beta libraries. Per the authors' processing: The data were analyzed with ImmunoSEQ Analyzer and ImmunoSEQ Data Assistant, and V, D and J gene assignments followed IMGT definitions. Clonality, which ranges from 0 to 1, was calculated by subtracting the normalized Shannon entropy of productive rearrangement frequencies from one. Public clonotype analysis was restricted to overrepresented clonotypes comprising at least 0.05% of each patient's repertoire. Repertoires from thirteen age-matched healthy donors in immuneACCESS were used as clonality controls. TCRdb took this table from immuneACCESS and kept in-frame rearrangements with V and J called. Such tables lack part of the clones; where checked against another copy, unresolved V genes explain under half of the gap, and the rest is unexplained. That table is the source of V, J and clone size, and D and trimming were worked out from the DNA. In all, the sample holds 300,000 to 350,000 clones, and around four fifths of those were seen once. The top ten constitute roughly 7% of the sample.

Remarks on this clone: Its recognized antigen is unknown. No base-level quality is on record; no much larger clone is a single base apart.

For TCR beta library preparation, 1.5 to 2 micrograms of genomic DNA was extracted from cryopreserved PBMCs. High-throughput TCR beta sequencing was performed on longitudinal blood samples from CLL patients receiving ibrutinib monotherapy. Patients were enrolled in a phase 2 open-label single-center ibrutinib monotherapy trial. This sequence was found in a human donor with chronic lymphocytic leukemia. This sequence uses TRBV7-3 and TRBJ2-1; 12 bases in the middle match TRBD2. The sequences come from PBMCs, collected before ibrutinib treatment. The DNA sequence is as follows: TGTGCCAGCCGGACTAGCGGGGACAATGAGCAGTTCTTC. Translation gives CASRTSGDNEQFF.